One and the same sample provided the 21 T cell receptor beta chains below, sequenced in a study of shared clonotypes between healthy human individuals. This table comes from immunoSEQ multiplex PCR, and its TCRdb copy is limited to in-frame clones, with some not included. The table includes over a million clones, roughly 96% detected once. Sequenced sample: naive CD4+ T cells sorted from blood. Subset in this sample: CD45RA+ positively selected. Every receptor here comes from a man in his thirties or forties in good health.

The chain carries TRBV9 and TRBJ2-1; 13 positions match TRBD2. The CDR3 is made up of 17 amino acids. Trimming took 4 bases from V and 6 from J; bases not matched to a gene: 10. Germline V gives CDR1 SGDLS, CDR2 YYNGEE. The CDR3 protein is CASSTFGLAGVVNEQFF. The CDR3 DNA follows: TGTGCCAGCAGCACCTTTGGACTAGCGGGAGTGGTCAATGAGCAGTTCTTC. Full variable domain (missing parts from reference TRBV9 and TRBJ2-1): DSGVTQTPKHLITATGQRVTLRCSPRSGDLSVYWYQQSLDQGLQFLIQYYNGEERAKGNILERFSAQQFPDLHSELNLSSLELGDSALYFCASSTFGLAGVVNEQFFGPGTRLTVL.

This clone was seen just once. The V call is TRBV6-6, the J call TRBJ2-5; 7 positions match TRBD1. V lost 4 bases, J lost 3 bases, and 5 bases stayed unmatched. Per germline, CDR1 MNHNY and CDR2 SVGAGI (reference sequence). The CDR3 sequence is 14 residues long. CDR3 loop: CASSSTGLKETQYF. In nucleotides, the CDR3 is TGTGCCAGCAGTTCGACAGGGTTGAAAGAGACCCAGTACTTC.

This chain links TRBV19 with TRBJ1-2; D gene ambiguous. This CDR3 spans 13 amino acids. Germline CDR1 and CDR2: LNHDA and SQIVND (reference sequence). The V end was cut by 6 bases, the J end by 8 bases, with 16 bases between. The CDR3 coding sequence is TGTGCCAGTAGCCCCGGGATTCCAGACGGCTACACCTTC. Its protein product is CASSPGIPDGYTF.

J is TRBJ2-7 and V is TRBV5-4; 8 nucleotides align to TRBD2. In germline, CDR1 is SGHNT, CDR2 YYREEE (reference sequence). Germline trimming cut 4 bases from V and 0 bases from J; bases unmatched to any gene: 6. The CDR3 has 15 residues. CDR3 DNA sequence: TGTGCCAGCAGCCCCACTAGCGGCAGCTCCTACGAGCAGTACTTC. This encodes CASSPTSGSSYEQYF.

This chain links TRBV7-8 with TRBJ2-7, with no clear D. Trimming cost V 6 bases and J 3 bases, with 12 bases left between them. CDR1 is SGHVS and CDR2 is FQNEAQ in the germline V gene. The length of the CDR3 is 13 residues. The CDR3 loop is CASRRQIYYEQYF. In DNA, the CDR3 is TGTGCCAGCAGACGGCAAATTTACTACGAGCAGTACTTC. Full variable domain (missing parts from reference TRBV7-8 and TRBJ2-7): GAGVSQSPRYKVAKRGQDVALRCDPISGHVSLFWYQQALGQGPEFLTYFQNEAQLDKSGLPSDRFFAERPEGSVSTLKIQRTQQEDSAVYLCASRRQIYYEQYFGPGTRLTVT.

The chain joins TRBV7-3 to TRBJ2-5, with 8 bases aligning to TRBD1. This CDR3 has 15 amino acids. V shed 3 bases and J 5 bases; nucleotides not matched to a gene: 8. CDR1 and CDR2 (germline): SGHTA, FQGTGA. This CDR3 is CASSLGRGHRETQYF. As DNA, the CDR3 is TGTGCCAGCAGCTTGGGCAGGGGGCATCGGGAGACCCAGTACTTC. Full variable domain (remainder filled in from reference TRBV7-3 and TRBJ2-5): GAGVSQTPSNKVTEKGKYVELRCDPISGHTALYWYRQSLGQGPEFLIYFQGTGAADDSGLPNDRFFAVRPEGSVSTLKIQRTERGDSAVYLCASSLGRGHRETQYFGPGTRLLVL.

A few counts support this clone. At one end, the junction sequence differs from germline, possibly due to a read error. The gene calls are TRBV18 and TRBJ2-6; D is uncertain. The CDR3 extends over 13 amino acids. Germline V CDR1 and CDR2: KGHSH, LQKENI. The CDR3 region has the DNA TGTGCCAGCTCCGCCGGGCTGGCCGACGTCCTGACTTTC. Its protein product is CASSAGLADVLTF.

The V gene is TRBV6-1, the J gene TRBJ1-3; tentatively, D is TRBD1 (6 bases). The CDR3 totals 16 residues. V was trimmed by 1 base and J by 4 bases, leaving 14 bases between them. Germline CDR1 reads MNHNS; CDR2 reads SASEGT. The CDR3 DNA reads TGTGCCAGCAGTGAAGTCGTGTGGGGGCTCGGAAACACCATATATTTT. Protein: CASSEVVWGLGNTIYF.

The genes are TRBV10-2 and TRBJ2-7, with D perhaps matching TRBD1 or TRBD2 (5 bases each). This CDR3 region has 16 residues. V was shortened by 9 bases and J by 4 bases, with 25 bases between the two germline ends. Germline V gene lookup returns CDR1 WSHSY and CDR2 SAAADI. CDR3 coding DNA: TGCGCCAGGGTGTGGGGCGAAGGGAGCTACTTTTACGAGCAGTACTTC. Amino acids: CARVWGEGSYFYEQYF.

This clone was observed a few times. This chain uses TRBV6-6 with TRBJ1-2; D call uncertain. The CDR3 has 11 amino acids. Germline V gives CDR1 MNHNY, CDR2 SVGAGI (reference sequence). The V end lost 7 bases, the J end lost 5 bases, and 8 bases lay between the germline ends. This chain's CDR3 is CASNNGYGYTF. The CDR3, as DNA: TGTGCCAGCAACAATGGGTATGGCTACACCTTC.

The rearrangement links TRBV2 to TRBJ1-4, with TRBD1 matching 7 bases. Trimming cost V 6 bases and J 4 bases; bases outside gene matches: 8. The CDR3 consists of 15 residues. Germline loops: CDR1 SNHLY, CDR2 FYNNEI. CDR3 loop: CASRPGTANNEKLFF. The CDR3 DNA reads TGTGCCAGCAGGCCCGGGACAGCGAATAATGAAAAACTGTTTTTT.

CDR3 in amino acids: CASSPPGMRAYTDTQYF. The CDR3 coding sequence is TGTGCCAGCAGCCCCCCCGGTATGCGGGCTTACACAGATACGCAGTATTTT. This chain connects TRBV5-6 to TRBJ2-3, with D possibly being TRBD2 (5 bases). The CDR3 sequence is 17 residues long. The V end was cut by 4 bases, the J end by 2 bases, with 20 bases between. Per germline, CDR1 SGHDT and CDR2 YYEEEE.

As for this clone: Within the sample, other DNA sequences also encode this same CDR3. The chain recombines TRBV5-1 with TRBJ2-3, with D possibly being TRBD2 (6 bases). Germline CDR1 is SGHRS and CDR2 is YFSETQ. V was cut by 5 bases and J by 4 bases, with 11 bases left in between. This CDR3 is 13 amino acids long. The DNA of the CDR3 is TGCGCCAGCAGTCTCCCGGGGGCAGATACGCAGTATTTT. Encoded protein: CASSLPGADTQYF. The full variable domain, its missing parts supplied by reference TRBV5-1 and TRBJ2-3, is KAGVTQTPRYLIKTRGQQVTLSCSPISGHRSVSWYQQTPGQGLQFLFEYFSETQRNKGNFPGRFSGRQFSNSRSEMNVSTLELGDSALYLCASSLPGADTQYFGPGTRLTVL.

V gene TRBV2 combines with J gene TRBJ1-1; no clear D gene. V lost 8 bases and J 0 bases, leaving 7 bases between the germline ends. Germline values: CDR1 SNHLY, CDR2 FYNNEI. There are 12 residues in the CDR3. The CDR3, as DNA: TGTGCCAGCCACACAGTGAACACTGAAGCTTTCTTT. The encoded protein is CASHTVNTEAFF.

The chain links TRBV7-2 to TRBJ1-1; TRBD1 is a possible D gene (5 bases). Trimming removed 3 bases at V and 0 bases at J, with 8 bases between. The CDR3 spans 14 residues. Per the germline V gene, CDR1 is SGHTA and CDR2 is FQGNSA. For the CDR3, the DNA is TGTGCCAGCAGCTTTACAGGAATGAACACTGAAGCTTTCTTT. It specifies CASSFTGMNTEAFF.

Concerning this clone itself: The junction shows a germline mismatch at one end, possibly a read error. Other DNA variants within this sample encode the same CDR3. The J gene is TRBJ2-2, the V gene TRBV18; TRBD1 aligns across 7 bases. This CDR3 region has 13 residues. CDR1 is KGHSH, CDR2 LQKENI, per germline. The chain's CDR3 is CASSPQGTGELFF. The DNA for the CDR3 is TGTGCCAGCTCGCCACAGGGGACCGGGGAGCTGTTTTTT.

This clone was recorded only once. The rearrangement links TRBV7-9 to TRBJ2-5; D remains unclear. The germline CDR1 and CDR2 sequences are SEHNR and FQNEAQ (reference sequence). The CDR3 sequence is 14 residues long. Trimming left V 6 bases short and J 0 bases short, with 11 bases between. The CDR3 DNA sequence: TGTGCCAGCAGTCCTACCGCGTACCAAGAGACCCAGTACTTC. Residues: CASSPTAYQETQYF.

CDR3 sequence reads: CASSLDQRQPQHF. CDR3 DNA: TGTGCCAGCAGCTTAGATCAGCGGCAGCCCCAGCATTTT. This chain uses TRBV11-2 with TRBJ1-5, with unresolved D. CDR1 is SGHAT and CDR2 is FQNNGV in the germline V gene. Trimming pared 0 bases from V and 7 bases from J, leaving 7 bases between. CDR3 length: 13 residues. Full variable domain (outside the CDR3, taken from reference TRBV11-2 and TRBJ1-5): EAGVAQSPRYKIIEKRQSVAFWCNPISGHATLYWYQQILGQGPKLLIQFQNNGVVDDSQLPKDRFSAERLKGVDSTLKIQPAKLEDSAVYLCASSLDQRQPQHFGDGTRLSIL.

This sequence joins TRBV11-3 and TRBJ2-3, with 8 bases lining up with TRBD2. Germline lookup yields CDR1 SGHNT and CDR2 YENEEA. The CDR3 runs to 16 residues. J was trimmed by 9 bases and V by 4 bases; bases with no gene match: 15. As DNA, the CDR3 is TGTGCCAGCAGCTCGGCCGGGACTAGTCTATCAGGCACGCAGTATTTT. Protein product: CASSSAGTSLSGTQYF.

The CDR3, as DNA: TGTGCCAGTCAACCCCCCTTCTCCTACAATGAGCAGTTCTTC. It translates to CASQPPFSYNEQFF. The chain combines TRBV28 with TRBJ2-1; D ambiguous. CDR1 and CDR2 (germline): MDHEN, SYDVKM. V was cut by 9 bases and J by 0 bases, with 12 bases left in between. The CDR3 totals 14 residues.

Regarding this clone: This specimen includes other DNA sequences encoding the same CDR3. The chain is built from TRBV30 and TRBJ2-2, with D hard to call. The germline V and J ends were trimmed by 0 bases and 6 bases, with 8 bases remaining between them. The CDR3 has 13 residues. From germline, CDR1 is GTSNPN and CDR2 SVGIG (reference sequence). In DNA, the CDR3 is TGTGCCTGGAGTGTACTGGTCTCCGGGGAGCTGTTTTTT. Translated, it gives CAWSVLVSGELFF.